This T cell receptor beta chain originates from a study of regulatory T cells in long-lasting Graves disease. The time point is: persistent/refractory GD, antithyroid drugs over 5 years with positive TRAb. Preparation of the TCR library used RNA extracted from PBMCs. Library construction for TCR beta used iRepertoire HTBI primers and Arm-PCR of CDR3 regions. TCRdb reprocessed the multiplex PCR reads with MiXCR, giving one entry per CDR3 protein. Counted here are some 440,000 distinct CDR3 sequences, about 20% occurring once; the ten biggest clones make up 7.8%. V lost 1 base and J lost 0, with 11 bases in between. This CDR3 region has 16 residues. CDR1 is KGHDR and CDR2 is SFDVKD in the germline V gene.

The sample consisted of peripheral blood mononuclear cells (PBMCs), taken when the disease was refractory, from a patient treated with antithyroid drugs. The receptor was derived from a female donor with Graves disease. This chain joins TRBV24-1 and TRBJ1-1; D call uncertain. CDR3 coding DNA: TGTGCCACCAGTGATTTTCCTCTGGGGATGAACACTGAAGCTTTCTTT. Translated, it gives CATSDFPLGMNTEAFF.